These T cell receptor beta chains were read from a single sample in a study of blood T cell repertoires in COVID-19. Generated by immunoSEQ multiplex PCR, the TCRdb table keeps only in-frame clones and is missing some. The sample lists nearly 400,000 clones; nearly 90% were seen once. The specimen was PBMCs or T cells enriched from blood (not recorded which). The source is a woman between 25 and 40 years old who had recovered from COVID-19. The CDR3 runs from the conserved cysteine through the conserved F or W. The D gene is left open where the match is weak. A row's size may be missing; if present it is once, few, many or a size class.

j_gene: TRBJ1-6; d_gene: TRBD1; v_gene: TRBV5-1; abundance: few; CDR3nt: TGCGCCAGCAGCTGGACAGGGGCTCCTTCACCCCTCCACTTT; CDR3aa: CASSWTGAPSPLHF
j_gene: TRBJ2-2; d_gene: TRBD2; v_gene: TRBV13; abundance: .; CDR3nt: TGTGCCAGCAGCTTAGGCCGGGGGGACGGGGAGCTGTTTTTT; CDR3aa: CASSLGRGDGELFF
j_gene: TRBJ2-3; d_gene: .; v_gene: TRBV5-1; abundance: .; CDR3nt: TGCGCCAGCAGCTCTGCCCAGGGGCCCGCCAGCACAGATACGCAGTATTTT; CDR3aa: CASSSAQGPASTDTQYF
j_gene: TRBJ1-1; d_gene: .; v_gene: TRBV9; abundance: .; CDR3nt: TGTGCCAGCAGCGTAGCAGGGCAGAACACTGAAGCTTTCTTT; CDR3aa: CASSVAGQNTEAFF
j_gene: TRBJ1-1; d_gene: .; v_gene: TRBV10-3; abundance: once; CDR3nt: TGTGCCATCAGTGAGTCGGGGCGATCACCTCTACGCGCTGAAGCTTTCTTT; CDR3aa: CAISESGRSPLRAEAFF
j_gene: TRBJ1-1; d_gene: TRBD1; v_gene: TRBV4-3; abundance: few; CDR3nt: TGCGCCAGCAGCCAAACGTCCGGGACAGGGGGCACTGAAGCTTTCTTT; CDR3aa: CASSQTSGTGGTEAFF
j_gene: TRBJ1-4; d_gene: .; v_gene: TRBV6-5; abundance: .; CDR3nt: TGTGCCAGCAGTCGGACACCCTTTAATGAAAAACTGTTTTTT; CDR3aa: CASSRTPFNEKLFF
j_gene: TRBJ1-5; d_gene: .; v_gene: TRBV24-1; abundance: .; CDR3nt: TGTGCCCACCCGAAACAAAACAATCAGCCCCAGCATTTT; CDR3aa: CAHPKQNNQPQHF
j_gene: TRBJ2-2; d_gene: .; v_gene: TRBV18; abundance: .; CDR3nt: TGTGCCAGCTCACCGGCTTTCAGGAACTCGAACACCGGGGAGCTGTTTTTT; CDR3aa: CASSPAFRNSNTGELFF
j_gene: TRBJ1-4; d_gene: .; v_gene: TRBV7-8; abundance: .; CDR3nt: TGTGCCAGCAGCTTACTCTCAGGTCTGGGAGCTAATGAAAAACTGTTTTTT; CDR3aa: CASSLLSGLGANEKLFF
j_gene: TRBJ1-1; d_gene: .; v_gene: TRBV30; abundance: .; CDR3nt: TGTGCCTGGAGTGTCTGGACAGACAATGAAGCTTTCTTT; CDR3aa: CAWSVWTDNEAFF
j_gene: TRBJ2-1; d_gene: .; v_gene: TRBV11-2; abundance: .; CDR3nt: TGTGCCAGCAGGGGGGCCGGTCCCTACAATGAGCAGTTCTTC; CDR3aa: CASRGAGPYNEQFF
j_gene: TRBJ2-1; d_gene: .; v_gene: TRBV29-1; abundance: .; CDR3nt: TGCAGCGTTTGGAGGCCAGGGGCGCCCCAGGGTGAGCAGTTCTTC; CDR3aa: CSVWRPGAPQGEQFF
j_gene: TRBJ1-1; d_gene: .; v_gene: TRBV28; abundance: .; CDR3nt: TGTGCCAGCAGACCAAGGACAATGAACACTGAAGCTTTCTTT; CDR3aa: CASRPRTMNTEAFF
j_gene: TRBJ1-2; d_gene: .; v_gene: TRBV19; abundance: .; CDR3nt: TGTGCCAGTAGTATCGAGACGGGAACCTATGGCTACACCTTC; CDR3aa: CASSIETGTYGYTF
j_gene: TRBJ1-2; d_gene: .; v_gene: TRBV9; abundance: .; CDR3nt: TGTGCCAGCAGCGTGGAGAACACAAGAGGGGAGGTCTATGGCTACACCTTC; CDR3aa: CASSVENTRGEVYGYTF
j_gene: TRBJ2-4; d_gene: .; v_gene: TRBV4-2; abundance: .; CDR3nt: TGTGCCAGCAGCCAAGAGGCAGGGCCAGCCAAAAACATTCAGTACTTC; CDR3aa: CASSQEAGPAKNIQYF
j_gene: TRBJ1-5; d_gene: TRBD1; v_gene: TRBV3-1/TRBV3-2; abundance: .; CDR3nt: TGTGCCAGCAGCCAGGGGACAGGGGGACAGCCCCAGCATTTT; CDR3aa: CASSQGTGGQPQHF
j_gene: TRBJ1-6; d_gene: .; v_gene: TRBV25-1; abundance: .; CDR3nt: TGTGCCAGCAGTGCGCAGGTAGACTCACCCCTCCACTTT; CDR3aa: CASSAQVDSPLHF